This record looks at one T cell receptor (beta chain) sequence and its context. Its matching antigen is unknown. Germline-derived CDR1 and CDR2 are LNHDA and SQIVND (reference sequence). Deletions cut 7 bases from V and 2 bases from J, with 21 bases between. The CDR3 contains 17 residues. These data belong to a study of cytomegalovirus exposure and HLA in healthy donors. Whole-study findings and limits: Among immune exposure information, only CMV serostatus was available. In a later analysis, most CMV-associated TCR beta chains appeared HLA-restricted.

Researchers ran the PCR with 60 Vbeta and 13 Jbeta primers. The protocol was immunoSEQ multiplex PCR, while the TCRdb copy is restricted to in-frame clones and leaves out a portion. In the table there are 200,000 to 250,000 clones, more than 85% of which are singletons. The chain uses TRBV19 and TRBJ1-5, with a tentative D call TRBD1 (6 bases). This TCR came from a woman between 18 and 29 years old in good health and CMV-seronegative. Sequencing was performed on PBMCs. Here the CDR3 reads CASTPNREANGNQPQHF. The CDR3 DNA reads as TGTGCCAGTACCCCAAACAGGGAAGCGAACGGCAATCAGCCCCAGCATTTT.